This T cell receptor (beta chain) was documented in a study of cytomegalovirus exposure and HLA in healthy donors. On the study more broadly: Out of about 179 million T cells, an earlier analysis found roughly 100 million unique TCR beta sequences in total.

Study results and limitations: In a later analysis, HLA-C alleles had the fewest associated TCRs, DRB1 alleles the most. Previous analysis showed most TCR beta V segments were productive about 87% or about 30% of the time.

The germline CDR1 and CDR2 sequences are MNHEY and SVGAGI. V was pared by 2 bases and J by 1 base, with 1 base of the junction left unmatched. The CDR3 consists of 15 residues. This clone was counted once. Its antigen is undetermined. The primer mix had 60 Vbeta and 13 Jbeta primers. Generated by immunoSEQ multiplex PCR, the TCRdb table keeps only in-frame clones and is missing some. The repertoire consists of 150,000 to 200,000 clones, with about 85% occurring once and the leading ten covering 1% to 1.4%. The V and J genes are TRBV6-5 and TRBJ1-1, with 10 positions matching TRBD1. The clonotype comes from a boy younger than 10 in good health and CMV-seronegative. The sequencing sample was made of PBMCs. The CDR3 spells CASSYRQGANTEAFF. CDR3 nucleotide sequence: TGTGCCAGCAGTTACAGACAGGGGGCGAACACTGAAGCTTTCTTT.